This TCR beta chain was documented in a study of shared clonotypes between healthy human individuals. As processed by the authors: There were no quality scores in the junction-only immunoSEQ sequences, so filtering differed. TCRdb keeps only in-frame clones here, not all; method: immunoSEQ multiplex PCR. The V and J calls and clone size are taken from that table; D and trimming were inferred from the DNA. This table has roughly 2.1 million clones, more than 85% appearing once. Overall study findings and caveats: Expectations were that clonotype sharing among donors would be affected by sequencing depth. Naive subsets, compared against memory subsets, generally had larger estimated richness values.

Comments on this clone: Its antigen is undetermined. The sample carries other DNA sequences with the same CDR3.

Cells designated naive CD8 were CD45RO-negative and were positively selected for CCR7, with terminally differentiated effector memory CD45RA+ cells excluded. In germline, CDR1 is SGDLS, CDR2 YYNGEE. Trimming removed 0 bases at V and 2 bases at J, with 8 bases between. This CDR3 contains 15 residues. V usage is TRBV9 and J usage is TRBJ2-2; D is undetermined. The sequenced sample consisted of naive CD8+ T cells from PBMCs. The TCR comes from a man younger than 35 in good health. Some clones in this sample may be carry-over from other donors' samples. The CDR3 DNA is TGTGCCAGCAGCGTAGGGGGAACCAACACCGGGGAGCTGTTTTTT. This translates into CASSVGGTNTGELFF.